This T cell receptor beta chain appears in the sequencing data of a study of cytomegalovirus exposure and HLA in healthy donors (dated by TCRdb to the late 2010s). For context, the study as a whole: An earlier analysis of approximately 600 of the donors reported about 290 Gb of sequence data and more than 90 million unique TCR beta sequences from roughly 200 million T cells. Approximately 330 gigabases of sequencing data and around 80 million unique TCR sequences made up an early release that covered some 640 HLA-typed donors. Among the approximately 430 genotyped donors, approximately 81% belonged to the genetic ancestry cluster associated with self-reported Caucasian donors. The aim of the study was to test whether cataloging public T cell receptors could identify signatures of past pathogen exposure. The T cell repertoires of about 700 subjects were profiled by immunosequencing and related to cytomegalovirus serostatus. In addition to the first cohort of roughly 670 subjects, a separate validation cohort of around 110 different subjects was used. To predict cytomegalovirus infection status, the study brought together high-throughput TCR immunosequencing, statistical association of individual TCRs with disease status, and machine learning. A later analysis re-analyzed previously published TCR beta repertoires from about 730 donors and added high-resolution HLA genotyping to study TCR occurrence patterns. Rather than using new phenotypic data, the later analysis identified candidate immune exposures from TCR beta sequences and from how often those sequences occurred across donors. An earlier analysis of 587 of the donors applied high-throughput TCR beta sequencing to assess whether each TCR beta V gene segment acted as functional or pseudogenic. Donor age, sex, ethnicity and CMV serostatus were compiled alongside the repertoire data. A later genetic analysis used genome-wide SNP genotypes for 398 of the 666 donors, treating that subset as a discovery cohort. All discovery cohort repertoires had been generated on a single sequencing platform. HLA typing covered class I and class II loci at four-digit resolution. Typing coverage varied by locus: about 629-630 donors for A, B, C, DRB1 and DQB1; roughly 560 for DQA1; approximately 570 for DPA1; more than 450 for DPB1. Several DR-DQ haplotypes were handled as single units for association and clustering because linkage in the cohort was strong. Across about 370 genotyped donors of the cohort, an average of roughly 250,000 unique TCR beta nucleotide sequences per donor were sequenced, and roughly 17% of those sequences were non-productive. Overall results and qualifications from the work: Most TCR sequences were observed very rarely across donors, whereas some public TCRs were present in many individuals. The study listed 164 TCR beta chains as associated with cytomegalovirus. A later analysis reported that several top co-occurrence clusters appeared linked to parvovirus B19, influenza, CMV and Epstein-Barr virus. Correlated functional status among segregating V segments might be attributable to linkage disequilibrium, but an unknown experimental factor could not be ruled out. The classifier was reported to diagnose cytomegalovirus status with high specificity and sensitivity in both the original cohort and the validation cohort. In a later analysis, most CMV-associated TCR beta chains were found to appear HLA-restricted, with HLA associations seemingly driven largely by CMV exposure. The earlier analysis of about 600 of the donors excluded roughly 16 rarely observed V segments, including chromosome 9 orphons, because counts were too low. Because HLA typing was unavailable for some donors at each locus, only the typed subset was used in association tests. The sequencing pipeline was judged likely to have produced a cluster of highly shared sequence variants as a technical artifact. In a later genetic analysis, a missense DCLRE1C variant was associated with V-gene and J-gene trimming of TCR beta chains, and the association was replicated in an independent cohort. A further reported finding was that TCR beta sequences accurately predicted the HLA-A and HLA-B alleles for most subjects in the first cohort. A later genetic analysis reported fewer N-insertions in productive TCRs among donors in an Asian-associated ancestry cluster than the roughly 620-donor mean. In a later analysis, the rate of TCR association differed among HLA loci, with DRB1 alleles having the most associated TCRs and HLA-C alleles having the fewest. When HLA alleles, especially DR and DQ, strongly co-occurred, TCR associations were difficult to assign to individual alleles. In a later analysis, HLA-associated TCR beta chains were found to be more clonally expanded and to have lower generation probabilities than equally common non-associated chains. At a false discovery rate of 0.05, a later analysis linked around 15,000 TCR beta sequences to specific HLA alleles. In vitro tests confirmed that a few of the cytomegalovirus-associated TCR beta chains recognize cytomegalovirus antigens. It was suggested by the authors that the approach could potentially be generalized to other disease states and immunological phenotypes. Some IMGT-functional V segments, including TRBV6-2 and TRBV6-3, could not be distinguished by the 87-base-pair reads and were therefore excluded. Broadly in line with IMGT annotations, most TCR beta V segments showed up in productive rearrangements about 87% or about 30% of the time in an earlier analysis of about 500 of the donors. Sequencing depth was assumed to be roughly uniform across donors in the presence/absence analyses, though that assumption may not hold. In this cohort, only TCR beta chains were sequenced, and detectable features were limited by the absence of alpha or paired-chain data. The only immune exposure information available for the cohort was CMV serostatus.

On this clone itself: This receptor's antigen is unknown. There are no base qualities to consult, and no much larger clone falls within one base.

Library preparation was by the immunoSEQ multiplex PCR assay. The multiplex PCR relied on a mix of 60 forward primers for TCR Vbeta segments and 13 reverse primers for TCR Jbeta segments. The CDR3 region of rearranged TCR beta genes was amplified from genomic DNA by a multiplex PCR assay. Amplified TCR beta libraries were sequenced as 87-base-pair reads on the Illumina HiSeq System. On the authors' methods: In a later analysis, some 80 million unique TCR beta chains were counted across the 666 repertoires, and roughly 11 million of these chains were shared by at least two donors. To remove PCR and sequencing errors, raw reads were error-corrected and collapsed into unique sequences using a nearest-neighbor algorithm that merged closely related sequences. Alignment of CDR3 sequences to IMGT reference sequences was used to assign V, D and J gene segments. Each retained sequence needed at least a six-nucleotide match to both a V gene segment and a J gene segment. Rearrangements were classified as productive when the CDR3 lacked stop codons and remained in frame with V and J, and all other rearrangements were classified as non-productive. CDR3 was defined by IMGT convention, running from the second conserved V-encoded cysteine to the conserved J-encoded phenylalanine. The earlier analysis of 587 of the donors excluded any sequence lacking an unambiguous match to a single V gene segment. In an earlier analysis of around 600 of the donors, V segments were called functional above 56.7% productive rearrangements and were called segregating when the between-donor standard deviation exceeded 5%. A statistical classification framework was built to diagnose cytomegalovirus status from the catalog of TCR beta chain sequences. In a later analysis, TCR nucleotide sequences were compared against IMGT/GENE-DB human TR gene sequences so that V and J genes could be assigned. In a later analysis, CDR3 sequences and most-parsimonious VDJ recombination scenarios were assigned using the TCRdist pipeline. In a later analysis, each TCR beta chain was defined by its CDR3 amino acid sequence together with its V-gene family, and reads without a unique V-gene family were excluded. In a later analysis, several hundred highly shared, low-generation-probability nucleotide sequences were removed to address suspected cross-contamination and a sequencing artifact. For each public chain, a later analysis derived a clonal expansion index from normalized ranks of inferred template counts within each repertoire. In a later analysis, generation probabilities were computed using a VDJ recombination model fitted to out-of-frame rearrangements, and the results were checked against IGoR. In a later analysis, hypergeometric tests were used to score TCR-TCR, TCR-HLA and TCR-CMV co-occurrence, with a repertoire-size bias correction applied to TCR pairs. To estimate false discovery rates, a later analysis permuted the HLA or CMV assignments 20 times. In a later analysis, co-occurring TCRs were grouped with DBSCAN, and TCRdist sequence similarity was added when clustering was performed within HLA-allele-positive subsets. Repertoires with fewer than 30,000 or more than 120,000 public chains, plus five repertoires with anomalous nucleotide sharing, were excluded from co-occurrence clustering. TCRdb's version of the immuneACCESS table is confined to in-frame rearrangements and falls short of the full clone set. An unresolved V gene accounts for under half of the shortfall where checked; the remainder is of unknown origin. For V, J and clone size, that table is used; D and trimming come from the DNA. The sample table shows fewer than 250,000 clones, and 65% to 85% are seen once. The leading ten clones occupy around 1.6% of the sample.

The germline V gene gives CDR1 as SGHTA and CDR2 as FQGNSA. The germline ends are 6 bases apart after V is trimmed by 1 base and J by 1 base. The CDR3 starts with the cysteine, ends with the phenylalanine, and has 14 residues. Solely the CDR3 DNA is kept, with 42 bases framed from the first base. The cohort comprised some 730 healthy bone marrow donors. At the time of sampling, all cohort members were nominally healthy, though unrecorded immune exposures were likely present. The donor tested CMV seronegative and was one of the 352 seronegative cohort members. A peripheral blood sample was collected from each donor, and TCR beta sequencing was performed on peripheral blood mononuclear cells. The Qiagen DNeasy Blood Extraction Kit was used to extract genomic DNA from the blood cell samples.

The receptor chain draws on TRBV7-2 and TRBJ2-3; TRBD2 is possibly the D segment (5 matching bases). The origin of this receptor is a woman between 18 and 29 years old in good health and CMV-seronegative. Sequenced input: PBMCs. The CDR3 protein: CASSLVSGTDTQYF. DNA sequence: TGTGCCAGCAGCTTAGTTAGCGGCACAGATACGCAGTATTTT.